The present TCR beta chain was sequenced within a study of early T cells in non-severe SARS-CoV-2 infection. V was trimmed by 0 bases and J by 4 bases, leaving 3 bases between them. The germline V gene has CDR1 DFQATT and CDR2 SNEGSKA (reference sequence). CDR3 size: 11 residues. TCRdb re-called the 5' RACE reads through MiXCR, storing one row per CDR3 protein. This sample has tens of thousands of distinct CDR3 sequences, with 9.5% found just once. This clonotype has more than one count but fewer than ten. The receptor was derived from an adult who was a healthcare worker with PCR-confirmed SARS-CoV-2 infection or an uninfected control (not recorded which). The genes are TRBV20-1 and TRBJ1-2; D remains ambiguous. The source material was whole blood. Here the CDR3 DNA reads TGCAGTGCTAGAGACCTCTATGGCTACACCTTC. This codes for CSARDLYGYTF.